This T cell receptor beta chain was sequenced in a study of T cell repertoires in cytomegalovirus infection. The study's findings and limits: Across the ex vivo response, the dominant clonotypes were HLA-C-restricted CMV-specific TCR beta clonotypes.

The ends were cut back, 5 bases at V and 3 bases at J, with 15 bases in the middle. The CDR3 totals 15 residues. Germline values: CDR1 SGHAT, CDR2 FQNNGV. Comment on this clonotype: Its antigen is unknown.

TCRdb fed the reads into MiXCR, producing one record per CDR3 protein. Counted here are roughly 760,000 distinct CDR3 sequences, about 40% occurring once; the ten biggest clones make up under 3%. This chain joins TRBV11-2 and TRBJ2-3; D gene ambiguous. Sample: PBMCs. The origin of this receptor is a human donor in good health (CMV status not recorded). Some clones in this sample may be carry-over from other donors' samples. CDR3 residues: CASSHSWAKTDTQYF. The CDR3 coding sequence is TGTGCCAGCAGCCACTCTTGGGCGAAGACAGATACGCAGTATTTT. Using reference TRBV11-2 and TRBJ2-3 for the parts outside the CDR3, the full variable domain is EAGVAQSPRYKIIEKRQSVAFWCNPISGHATLYWYQQILGQGPKLLIQFQNNGVVDDSQLPKDRFSAERLKGVDSTLKIQPAKLEDSAVYLCASSHSWAKTDTQYFGPGTRLTVL.